The 15 T cell receptor beta chains given below trace back to one sample, sequenced in a study of blood T cell repertoires in COVID-19. Measured with immunoSEQ multiplex PCR; TCRdb has only the in-frame clones, and not every one. The data contain 200,000 to 250,000 clones, 88% of them singletons. Sequencing was performed on PBMCs or T cells enriched from blood (not recorded which). The receptors stem from a young woman who had recovered from COVID-19.

This sequence joins TRBV19 and TRBJ2-1; the match to TRBD2 covers 8 bases. The CDR3 extends over 15 amino acids. Germline V gives CDR1 LNHDA, CDR2 SQIVND (reference sequence). With 3 bases clipped from V and 2 bases from J, the junction kept 3 bases outside the gene matches. The CDR3 loop is CASSMAGGPYNEQFF. The CDR3 bases are TGTGCCAGTAGTATGGCGGGGGGTCCCTACAATGAGCAGTTCTTC.

V gene TRBV7-2 combines with J gene TRBJ1-5; D is ambiguous. The CDR3 extends over 13 amino acids. Per germline, CDR1 SGHTA and CDR2 FQGNSA. V lost 4 bases, J lost 5 bases, and 9 bases lay in between. The CDR3 here is CASSSERDQPQHF. CDR3 DNA: TGTGCCAGCAGCTCGGAGAGGGATCAGCCCCAGCATTTT.

This clone was observed a few times. The CDR3 protein is CASSGGGPETQYF. DNA for the CDR3: TGTGCCAGTAGCGGGGGGGGTCCGGAGACCCAGTACTTC. The V call is TRBV6-5, the J call TRBJ2-5, with 11 bases that match TRBD2. The CDR3 extends over 13 amino acids. CDR1 MNHEY and CDR2 SVGAGI come from the germline V gene. V lost 9 bases and J lost 5; bases outside the gene matches: 5.

The rearrangement links TRBV19 to TRBJ1-1; 10 bases line up with TRBD1. Germline trimming cut 1 base from V and 0 bases from J; bases unmatched to any gene: 5. This CDR3 comprises 17 residues. Germline V gene sequence: CDR1 LNHDA, CDR2 SQIVND (reference sequence). The CDR3 DNA reads TGTGCCAGTAGTATAGGCCTGGACAGGGGGATGAACACTGAAGCTTTCTTT. This sequence encodes CASSIGLDRGMNTEAFF. The full variable domain, rest sourced from reference TRBV19 and TRBJ1-1, is DGGITQSPKYLFRKEGQNVTLSCEQNLNHDAMYWYRQDPGQGLRLIYYSQIVNDFQKGDIAEGYSVSREKKESFPLTVTSAQKNPTAFYLCASSIGLDRGMNTEAFFGQGTRLTVV.

V usage is TRBV19 and J usage is TRBJ1-5, with 8 bases aligning to TRBD1. V was pared by 7 bases and J by 7 bases, with 6 bases of the junction left unmatched. The germline CDR1 and CDR2 sequences are LNHDA and SQIVND (reference sequence). This CDR3 has 13 amino acids. CDR3 protein: CASNSDRAQPQHF. The CDR3 DNA reads TGTGCCAGTAATTCGGACAGGGCCCAGCCCCAGCATTTT. The variable domain in full, with the rest retrieved from reference TRBV19 and TRBJ1-5, is DGGITQSPKYLFRKEGQNVTLSCEQNLNHDAMYWYRQDPGQGLRLIYYSQIVNDFQKGDIAEGYSVSREKKESFPLTVTSAQKNPTAFYLCASNSDRAQPQHFGDGTRLSIL.

The V and J genes are TRBV7-9 and TRBJ2-1; D may be TRBD2 (5 bases). Germline V gene sequence: CDR1 SEHNR, CDR2 FQNEAQ (reference sequence). This CDR3 is 18 amino acids long. V lost 4 bases and J 3 bases, leaving 22 bases between the germline ends. The CDR3 DNA is TGTGCCAGCAGCTCCCCTAAAAAAGGAGCGGCCTACTACAATGAGCAGTTCTTC. Translating it yields CASSSPKKGAAYYNEQFF. Full variable domain (missing parts from reference TRBV7-9 and TRBJ2-1): DTGVSQNPRHKITKRGQNVTFRCDPISEHNRLYWYRQTLGQGPEFLTYFQNEAQLEKSRLLSDRFSAERPKGSFSTLEIQRTEQGDSAMYLCASSSPKKGAAYYNEQFFGPGTRLTVL.

This chain links TRBV14 with TRBJ2-1; D ambiguous. V shed 3 bases and J shed 5 bases, with 2 bases lying between them. This CDR3 region has 11 residues. Germline V CDR1 and CDR2: SGHDN, FVKESK. The CDR3: CASSHNNEQFF. CDR3 bases: TGTGCCAGCAGCCATAACAATGAGCAGTTCTTC.

This clone came up once. This rearrangement joins TRBV10-1 to TRBJ1-1; no definite D call. From germline, CDR1 is WNHNN and CDR2 SYGVQD (reference sequence). This CDR3 comprises 13 residues. Trimming stripped 2 bases from V and 6 bases from J, with 10 bases between. The CDR3 region is CASSENRQPEAFF. CDR3 DNA: TGCGCCAGCAGTGAGAACCGACAACCTGAAGCTTTCTTT.

This sequence joins TRBV7-9 and TRBJ1-1; TRBD1 is a possible D gene (5 bases). V dropped 0 bases and J dropped 1 base, with 9 bases sitting between them. The CDR3 loop spans 15 amino acids. The germline CDR1 and CDR2 sequences are SEHNR and FQNEAQ (reference sequence). The CDR3 region is CASSLAIGGNTEAFF. The CDR3 DNA reads as TGTGCCAGCAGCTTAGCGATCGGGGGGAACACTGAAGCTTTCTTT.

The chain combines TRBV7-9 with TRBJ1-6; D is unclear. From germline, CDR1 is SEHNR and CDR2 FQNEAQ (reference sequence). Trimming cost V 3 bases and J 7 bases, with 10 bases left between them. The length of the CDR3 is 14 residues. This chain's CDR3 is CASSFGRENSPLHF. CDR3 nucleotides: TGTGCCAGCAGCTTCGGTAGAGAGAATTCACCCCTCCACTTT.

The chain joins TRBV19 to TRBJ1-1; possible D gene TRBD1, 5 bases. Germline V lookup: CDR1 LNHDA, CDR2 SQIVND (reference sequence). V lost 5 bases and J lost 1, with 8 bases in between. CDR3 length equals 13 residues. CDR3 in amino acids: CASSVDRNTEAFF. In nucleotides, the CDR3 is TGTGCCAGTAGTGTTGACAGGAACACTGAAGCTTTCTTT.

This rearrangement joins TRBV5-1 to TRBJ2-7, with no clear D. Germline V CDR1 and CDR2: SGHRS, YFSETQ. The CDR3 length is 12 residues. Deletions cut 4 bases from V and 2 bases from J, with 7 bases between. As DNA, the CDR3 is TGCGCCAGCAGCCTGAGTACCTACGAGCAGTACTTC. Amino acid sequence: CASSLSTYEQYF.

The chain recombines TRBV2 with TRBJ2-7; TRBD2 matches 7 bases. The CDR3 sequence is 17 residues long. V lost 0 bases, J lost 2 bases, and 10 bases stayed unmatched. Per the germline V gene, CDR1 is SNHLY and CDR2 is FYNNEI. CDR3 nucleotide sequence: TGTGCCAGCAGTGAAGCGCTTGGGCGGGGGAGGCCCTACGAGCAGTACTTC. It specifies CASSEALGRGRPYEQYF.

The chain carries TRBV3-1 (or the pseudogene TRBV3-2) and TRBJ1-6; 9 nucleotides agree with TRBD1. There are 19 residues in the CDR3. Germline V gene lookup returns CDR1 LGHDT and CDR2 YNNKEL (reference sequence). Trimming at V came to 0 bases and at J to 10 bases, leaving 16 bases not matched to a gene. In nucleotides, the CDR3 is TGTGCCAGCAGCCAAGATCCTAACGGGACAGGGAGGAGAGGATCACCCCTCCACTTT. Its protein product is CASSQDPNGTGRRGSPLHF.

The chain combines TRBV6-5 with TRBJ2-7, with 8 positions matching TRBD1. The CDR3 totals 13 residues. The V segment lost 5 bases and the J segment 7 bases; nucleotides outside the gene matches: 7. Per germline, CDR1 MNHEY and CDR2 SVGAGI. CDR3 in amino acids: CASSPGQGLEQYF. CDR3 in DNA: TGTGCCAGCAGTCCCGGACAGGGTTTAGAGCAGTACTTC.